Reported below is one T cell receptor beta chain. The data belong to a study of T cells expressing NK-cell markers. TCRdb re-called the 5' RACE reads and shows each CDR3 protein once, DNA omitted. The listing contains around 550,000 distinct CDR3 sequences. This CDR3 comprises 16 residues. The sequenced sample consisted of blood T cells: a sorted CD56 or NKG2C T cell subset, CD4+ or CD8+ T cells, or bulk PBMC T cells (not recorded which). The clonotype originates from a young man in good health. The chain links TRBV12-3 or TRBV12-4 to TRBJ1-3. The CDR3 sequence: CASSFGLPSSGNTIYF.